Presented here are 8 T cell receptor beta chains from one specimen sequenced in a study of T-cell reconstitution after alpha-beta-depleted transplantation in children. Construction of the TCRbeta library involved unique molecular identifiers. TCRdb analysed the PCR reads with MiXCR anew, one entry per CDR3 protein. Among a few hundred thousand distinct CDR3 sequences listed, roughly a tenth were seen once. The sample here was PBMCs from the stem cell graft donor, taken from the stem cell graft. The receptor source for this set is a human donor who donated a stem cell graft to a child with SCID.

This clonotype was found many times. The chain carries TRBV5-1 and TRBJ1-5; 9 nucleotides agree with TRBD1. The CDR3 runs to 16 residues. V shed 0 bases and J 0 bases; nucleotides not matched to a gene: 1. Germline CDR1 and CDR2: SGHRS and YFSETQ. The CDR3, as DNA: TGCGCCAGCAGCTTGGGGGACAGGGATAGCAATCAGCCCCAGCATTTT. Amino acid sequence: CASSLGDRDSNQPQHF.

This clonotype showed up many times. The genes are TRBV10-3 and TRBJ2-1, with 8 positions matching TRBD1. The CDR3 totals 12 residues. After removal of 6 bases from V and 7 bases from J, the junction contained 2 bases not matched to a gene. Germline CDR1 and CDR2: ENHRY and SYGVKD. The CDR3 loop reads CAISDRGNEQFF. For the CDR3, the DNA is TGTGCCATCAGCGACAGGGGAAATGAGCAGTTCTTC.

In its sample, this clonotype was seen many times. Here the CDR3 DNA reads TGTGCCAGCAGTTTGACAGGGCTGGGCAATCAGCCCCAGCATTTT. Translating it yields CASSLTGLGNQPQHF. J is TRBJ1-5 and V is TRBV12-3 or TRBV12-4; 7 bases are shared with TRBD1. There are 15 residues in the CDR3. V was pared by 3 bases and J by 2 bases, with 4 bases of the junction left unmatched.

Ten or more counts support this clonotype. The chain links TRBV20-1 to TRBJ2-3; perhaps D is TRBD1 or TRBD2 (7 bases each). Trimming left V 6 bases short and J 8 bases short, with 27 bases between. The CDR3 is 16 residues long. CDR1 is DFQATT, CDR2 SNEGSKA, per germline (reference sequence). The CDR3 sequence is CSARGRATGSLGTQYF. CDR3 bases: TGCAGTGCCCGTGGGAGGGCGACAGGGTCCTTGGGTACGCAGTATTTT.

The sample holds many counts of this clonotype. The chain joins TRBV7-2 to TRBJ2-4; TRBD2 matches at 12 bases. CDR3 size: 15 residues. The junction had 4 bases not matched to a gene; V was cut back by 2 bases and J by 8 bases. Germline CDR1 SGHTA, CDR2 FQGNSA. The CDR3 DNA is TGTGCCAGCAGCTTACTAGCGGGGGGGCCGGACATTCAGTACTTC. Translating gives CASSLLAGGPDIQYF.

The table lists this clonotype with many counts. The chain combines TRBV20-1 with TRBJ1-6; TRBD1 aligns across 10 bases. Germline V lookup: CDR1 DFQATT, CDR2 SNEGSKA (reference sequence). The CDR3 sequence is 21 residues long. The junction had 19 bases not matched to a gene; V was cut back by 5 bases and J by 0 bases. DNA for the CDR3: TGCAGTGCTCTGAGTCCCGGGACAGGGGCGATTATAGACTCCTATAATTCACCCCTCCACTTT. Encoded protein: CSALSPGTGAIIDSYNSPLHF.

This clonotype was seen repeatedly, ten times or more. As DNA, the CDR3 is TGTGCCAGCAGCTTAGCCGACAGGGGGGAAGCTTTCTTT. This translates into CASSLADRGEAFF. V gene TRBV7-2 combines with J gene TRBJ1-1; 9 bases are a match to TRBD1. The length of the CDR3 is 13 residues. V lost 0 bases and J lost 8; bases outside the gene matches: 1. Germline V gene sequence: CDR1 SGHTA, CDR2 FQGNSA.

This clonotype came up many times. The chain links TRBV7-2 to TRBJ2-1, with D maybe TRBD2 (6 bases). Trimming cost V 1 base and J 9 bases, with 13 bases left between them. Germline V gives CDR1 SGHTA, CDR2 FQGNSA. The CDR3 totals 14 residues. This chain's CDR3 is CASSLGASAGEQFF. DNA for the CDR3: TGTGCCAGCAGCTTAGGGGCTAGCGCCGGTGAGCAGTTCTTC.